This T cell receptor (beta chain) emerged from a study of blood T cell repertoires in COVID-19 (dated by TCRdb to 2019 to 2021). Broadly, across the study: The collaborator samples originated in the United States, Italy and Spain and spanned the acute and convalescent phases of COVID-19. The prospective study material was composed of cDNA or gDNA derived from T cells, B-cell-depleted T cells, or PBMCs. The dataset comprised deeply sampled blood TCRbeta repertoires from subjects exposed to, actively infected with, or recovered from COVID-19. The repertoires were made available in a free public database intended to serve as a resource for research on the immune response to SARS-CoV-2. Samples came from the ongoing ImmuneRACE study (first 160 participants) plus 1,254 subjects from 6 global collaborators. The sample metadata nearly always contained a de-identified subject ID, COVID-19 status, age in years and sex. Where available, HLA class I and class II types were taken from metadata supplied by the sample provider and were not determined by assay-based typing. On the study overall, not on this receptor specifically: The quantity of clinical and demographic metadata differed by source and by participant and was supplied without curation.

The immunoSEQ Assay, a bias-controlled multiplex PCR, was used to amplify TCRbeta CDR3 regions from genomic DNA. Turning to the authors' computational methods: Within the assay, amplification of reference gene primers was used to estimate how many nucleated cells each sample contained. To quantify the absolute abundance of each unique TCRbeta CDR3 rearrangement, sequence reads were collapsed and filtered. For each sample, productive Simpson clonality was calculated as the square root of Simpson's diversity index across productive rearrangements. The immuneACCESS repertoire file appears here via TCRdb, limited to in-frame rearrangements. These files lack a portion of the clones; in checked studies, under half of the deficit traces to unresolved V genes, and the cause of the others is not known. The V and J calls and clone size were taken over from that table, and D and trimming were inferred from the DNA. The sample data list some 83,000 clones, and around 90% of these were observed just once. 4% to 6% of the sample comes from the top ten.

A note on this clone: Its antigen remains undetermined. Qualities for individual bases were not recorded, and no much larger clone is one base off.

Spanning cysteine to phenylalanine, the CDR3 consists of 14 amino acids. Just the 42-base CDR3 DNA is kept, in frame starting at base 1. V loses 2 bases, J loses 5 bases, and the germline ends lie 12 bases apart. CDR1 MRHNA and CDR2 SNTAGT are derived from the germline V gene. Collaborating institutions collected whole blood in K2EDTA tubes following their own protocols. For TCRbeta analysis, collaborator samples were shipped as frozen whole blood, as isolated PBMCs, or as DNA extracted from either sample type. Source material: peripheral blood. The receptor comes from a woman aged 80 or over with active or convalescent COVID-19. The sequence is built from TRBV6-4 and TRBJ2-5; TRBD1 is a weak D gene call, 6 bases matching. Here is the DNA: TGTGCCAGCAGTGACGTGCAGGGGCCGGAGACCCAGTACTTC. Its product reads: CASSDVQGPETQYF.